Shown below are 15 T cell receptor beta chains from a single sample sequenced in a study of CD8+ T cells in alopecia areata. As the sequencing template, cDNA was produced by extracting RNA and reverse transcribing it. Libraries were prepared by immunoSEQ multiplex PCR; TCRdb keeps only in-frame clonotypes and omits some of them. The table includes 150,000 to 200,000 clones, around 60% detected once. The specimen was CD4+ T cells sorted from blood, collected at week 0. The receptors derive from a human donor with alopecia areata.

The rearrangement links TRBV2 to TRBJ1-1; D is perhaps TRBD1 (5 bases). This CDR3 has 13 amino acids. Deletions cut 6 bases from V and 11 bases from J, with 19 bases between. CDR1 and CDR2 from the germline V gene are SNHLY and FYNNEI. The chain's CDR3 is CASRVDNVPYAFF. As DNA, the CDR3 is TGTGCCAGCAGGGTGGACAACGTTCCCTACGCTTTCTTT.

A few counts support this clone. In nucleotides, the CDR3 is TGCAGCGTTTTTAGGGGGTCGGATACGCAGTATTTT. This sequence encodes CSVFRGSDTQYF. V gene TRBV29-1 combines with J gene TRBJ2-3; D is perhaps TRBD1 (6 bases). The length of the CDR3 is 12 residues. CDR1 is SQVTM, CDR2 ANQGSEA, per germline. V was clipped by 5 bases and J by 6 bases, with 12 bases between them.

The chain carries TRBV19 and TRBJ2-5, with TRBD2 identical over 7 bases. V was clipped by 3 bases and J by 3 bases; unmatched bases: 10. This CDR3 has 16 residues. CDR1 is LNHDA, CDR2 SQIVND, per germline (reference sequence). The CDR3 DNA reads as TGTGCCAGTAGTATTCGCCCCGGCGGGGGAAAAGAGACCCAGTACTTC. Translated: CASSIRPGGGKETQYF.

The chain carries TRBV5-1 and TRBJ1-1; a possible D gene is TRBD1 (5 bases). Trimming took 2 bases from V and 3 from J, leaving 8 bases between them. Germline assignment: CDR1 SGHRS and CDR2 YFSETQ. This CDR3 contains 13 residues. The CDR3 here is CASSFGRDTEAFF. Here the CDR3 DNA reads TGCGCCAGCAGCTTCGGCAGGGACACTGAAGCTTTCTTT. The entire variable domain, with the rest obtained from reference TRBV5-1 and TRBJ1-1, is as follows: KAGVTQTPRYLIKTRGQQVTLSCSPISGHRSVSWYQQTPGQGLQFLFEYFSETQRNKGNFPGRFSGRQFSNSRSEMNVSTLELGDSALYLCASSFGRDTEAFFGQGTRLTVV.

This clone was seen a few times. The rearrangement links TRBV29-1 to TRBJ2-5; D not resolved. This CDR3 region has 12 residues. Trimming left V 4 bases short and J 4 bases short, with 10 bases between. CDR1 is SQVTM, CDR2 ANQGSEA, per germline. CDR3 loop: CSVALGGETQYF. CDR3 sequence (DNA): TGCAGCGTTGCCCTAGGTGGAGAGACCCAGTACTTC.

V is TRBV29-1 and J is TRBJ2-7; no clear D gene. The CDR3 has 11 amino acids. Germline-derived CDR1 and CDR2 are SQVTM and ANQGSEA. Deletions cut 7 bases from V and 4 bases from J, with 11 bases between. CDR3 loop: CSAQILYEQYF. The DNA for the CDR3 is TGCAGCGCTCAGATTCTTTACGAGCAGTACTTC.

This clone was counted once. The genes are TRBV5-1 and TRBJ1-2, with a weak D call TRBD1 (5 bases). Per germline, CDR1 SGHRS and CDR2 YFSETQ. The CDR3 covers 15 residues. Trimming removed 4 bases at V and 6 bases at J, with 19 bases between. The CDR3 DNA sequence: TGCGCCAGCAGCAGGGACGGAAGGAGGCTCAATGGCTACACCTTC. Translating it yields CASSRDGRRLNGYTF.

This chain links TRBV27 with TRBJ2-7, with 12 bases that match TRBD1. V lost 5 bases to trimming and J lost 10 bases; unmatched junction nucleotides: 9. The V gene's germline CDR1 is MNHEY and CDR2 SMNVEV (reference sequence). The CDR3 is 14 amino acids. Written as DNA, the CDR3 is TGTGCCAGCAGTAGTGGGACAGGGGGCGGCGGCCAGTACTTC. It codes for CASSSGTGGGGQYF.

Here the CDR3 reads CASSRPGLGNSPLHF. The CDR3 region has the DNA TGTGCCAGCAGCCGGCCAGGTCTTGGTAATTCACCCCTCCACTTT. The chain joins TRBV7-9 to TRBJ1-6; D not certain. The V end lost 5 bases, the J end lost 6 bases, and 14 bases lay between the germline ends. CDR3 length: 15 amino acids. Germline CDR1 and CDR2: SEHNR and FQNEAQ (reference sequence).

This clone was detected a few times. J is TRBJ1-2 and V is TRBV23-1; possibly TRBD1 for D (6 bases). Being an ORF, TRBV23-1 has a function that is uncertain. The CDR3 loop spans 17 amino acids. V lost 6 bases to trimming and J lost 4 bases, with 24 bases between them. DNA of the CDR3: TGCGCCAGCAGAAACCGGGACACTCATCCCCTTAGCTATGGCTACACCTTC. This codes for CASRNRDTHPLSYGYTF.

The chain has TRBV6-5 and TRBJ2-7; D may correspond to TRBD1 or TRBD2 (5 bases each). From germline, CDR1 is MNHEY and CDR2 SVGAGI. The V end lost 6 bases, the J end lost 2 bases, and 14 bases lay between the germline ends. The CDR3 is 14 residues long. CDR3 loop: CASRATGTTYEQYF. The CDR3 DNA is TGTGCCAGCAGAGCTACCGGGACGACCTACGAGCAGTACTTC.

This sequence joins TRBV30 and TRBJ1-3, with 7 bases lining up with TRBD1. V dropped 8 bases and J dropped 2; count of bases not matched to a gene: 9. This CDR3 has 14 residues. Germline V lookup: CDR1 GTSNPN, CDR2 SVGIG (reference sequence). The CDR3 region is CAGQDRSAGNTIYF. For the CDR3, the DNA is TGTGCCGGCCAGGACAGGAGCGCTGGAAACACCATATATTTT.

The chain is built from TRBV7-3 and TRBJ2-2; no clear D gene. With 1 base removed from V and 5 bases from J, the gap between germline ends came to 8 bases. Germline CDR1 SGHTA, CDR2 FQGTGA. This CDR3 has 14 amino acids. The CDR3 DNA is TGTGCCAGCAGCTTAAACAGATATACCGGGGAGCTGTTTTTT. Translated, it gives CASSLNRYTGELFF.

The CDR3 DNA reads as TGTGCCAGCAGCTACGACAGGGTGGCTAATGAAAAACTGTTTTTT. Translated, it gives CASSYDRVANEKLFF. V and J are TRBV7-9 and TRBJ1-4, with TRBD1 identical over 7 bases. The CDR3 totals 15 residues. Germline V gene data show CDR1 as SEHNR and CDR2 as FQNEAQ (reference sequence). Trimming removed 4 bases from V and 3 bases from J; junction bases left unmatched: 5. The whole variable domain, remainder taken from reference TRBV7-9 and TRBJ1-4, is DTGVSQNPRHKITKRGQNVTFRCDPISEHNRLYWYRQTLGQGPEFLTYFQNEAQLEKSRLLSDRFSAERPKGSFSTLEIQRTEQGDSAMYLCASSYDRVANEKLFFGSGTQLSVL.

This clone came up a few times. The chain is built from TRBV14 and TRBJ2-2, with D tentatively TRBD1 (5 bases). Trimming left V 0 bases short and J 4 bases short, with 18 bases between. This CDR3 contains 18 residues. Germline CDR1 reads SGHDN; CDR2 reads FVKESK. The CDR3 sequence is CASSQDLPAGSSTGELFF. DNA for the CDR3: TGTGCCAGCAGCCAAGATCTTCCGGCAGGGTCATCCACCGGGGAGCTGTTTTTT. The full variable domain, in which reference TRBV14 and TRBJ2-2 provide the parts outside the CDR3, is EAGVTQFPSHSVIEKGQTVTLRCDPISGHDNLYWYRRVMGKEIKFLLHFVKESKQDESGMPNNRFLAERTGGTYSTLKVQPAELEDSGVYFCASSQDLPAGSSTGELFFGEGSRLTVL.